This T cell receptor (beta chain) was observed in a study of T-cell reconstitution after alpha-beta-depleted transplantation in children. This clonotype was counted at least ten times. Unique molecular identifiers were incorporated into the prepared TCRbeta library. TCRdb fed the PCR reads into MiXCR, producing one record per CDR3 protein. Of about 460,000 distinct CDR3 sequences in the sample, approximately 10% were seen once. Trimming cost V 2 bases and J 4 bases, with 17 bases left between them. Germline V gene data show CDR1 as MDHEN and CDR2 as SYDVKM. There are 16 residues in the CDR3. Here the sequenced sample was PBMCs, mostly from graft donor cells, taken 180 days after TCRalphabeta/CD19-depleted stem cell transplant. The V and J genes are TRBV28 and TRBJ2-5; D remains ambiguous. This receptor was taken from a female patient under 10 years old who had a stem cell transplant for aplastic anemia, so the T cells may come from the graft donor. The DNA for the CDR3 is TGTGCCAGCAGTTTAAGGCAGGCCGATTTCCCAGAGACCCAGTACTTC. This codes for CASSLRQADFPETQYF.